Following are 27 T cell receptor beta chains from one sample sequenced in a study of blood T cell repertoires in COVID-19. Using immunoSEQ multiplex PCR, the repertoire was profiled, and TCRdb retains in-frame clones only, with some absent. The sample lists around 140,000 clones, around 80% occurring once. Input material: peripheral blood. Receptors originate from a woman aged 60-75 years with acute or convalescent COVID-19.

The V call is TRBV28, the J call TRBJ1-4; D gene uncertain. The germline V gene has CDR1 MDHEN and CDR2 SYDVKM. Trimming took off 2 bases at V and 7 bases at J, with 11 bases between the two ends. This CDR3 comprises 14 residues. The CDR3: CASSLVLAGEKLFF. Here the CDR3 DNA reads TGTGCCAGCAGTTTAGTCCTGGCGGGTGAAAAACTGTTTTTT.

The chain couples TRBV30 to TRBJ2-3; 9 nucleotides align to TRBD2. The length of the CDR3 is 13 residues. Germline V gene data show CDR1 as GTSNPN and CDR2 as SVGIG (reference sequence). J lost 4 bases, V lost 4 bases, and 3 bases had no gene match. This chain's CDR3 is CAWTSGMADTQYF. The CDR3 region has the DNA TGTGCCTGGACTAGCGGGATGGCAGATACGCAGTATTTT.

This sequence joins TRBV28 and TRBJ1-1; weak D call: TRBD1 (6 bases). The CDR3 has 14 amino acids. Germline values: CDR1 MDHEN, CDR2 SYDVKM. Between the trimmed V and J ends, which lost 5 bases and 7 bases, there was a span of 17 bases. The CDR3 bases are TGTGCCAGCAGTCGGCTGACAGGACCAGTTGAAGCTTTCTTT. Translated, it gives CASSRLTGPVEAFF.

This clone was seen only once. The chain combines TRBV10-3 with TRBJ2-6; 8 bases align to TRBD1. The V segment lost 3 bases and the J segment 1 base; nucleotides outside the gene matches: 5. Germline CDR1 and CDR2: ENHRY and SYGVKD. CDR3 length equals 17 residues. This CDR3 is CAISEGTGTSGANVLTF. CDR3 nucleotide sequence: TGTGCCATCAGTGAAGGGACAGGCACTTCTGGGGCCAACGTCCTGACTTTC.

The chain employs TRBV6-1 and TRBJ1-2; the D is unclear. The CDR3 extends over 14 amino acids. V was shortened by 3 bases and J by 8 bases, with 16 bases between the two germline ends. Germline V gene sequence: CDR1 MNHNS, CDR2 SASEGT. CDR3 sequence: CASSDPGGVVGYTF. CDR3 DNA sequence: TGTGCCAGCAGTGATCCCGGCGGGGTGGTCGGCTACACCTTC.

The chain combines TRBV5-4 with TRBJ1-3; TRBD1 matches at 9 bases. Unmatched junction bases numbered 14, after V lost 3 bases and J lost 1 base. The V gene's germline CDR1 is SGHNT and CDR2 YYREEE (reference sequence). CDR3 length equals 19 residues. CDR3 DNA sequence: TGTGCCAGCAGCTCTGAATACCGGGACAGGGTACTTTCTGGAAACACCATATATTTT. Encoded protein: CASSSEYRDRVLSGNTIYF.

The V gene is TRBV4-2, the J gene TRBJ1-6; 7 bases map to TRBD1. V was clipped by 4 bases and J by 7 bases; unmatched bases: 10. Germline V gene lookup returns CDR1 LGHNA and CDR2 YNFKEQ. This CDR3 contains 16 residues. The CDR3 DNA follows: TGTGCCAGCAGCCTGGATGGGGCAGGGGGGAATTCACCCCTCCACTTT. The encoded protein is CASSLDGAGGNSPLHF.

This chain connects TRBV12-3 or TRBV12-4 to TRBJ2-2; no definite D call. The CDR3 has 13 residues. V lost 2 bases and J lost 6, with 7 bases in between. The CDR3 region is CASSLKRSGELFF. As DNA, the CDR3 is TGTGCCAGCAGTTTAAAGAGGTCCGGGGAGCTGTTTTTT.

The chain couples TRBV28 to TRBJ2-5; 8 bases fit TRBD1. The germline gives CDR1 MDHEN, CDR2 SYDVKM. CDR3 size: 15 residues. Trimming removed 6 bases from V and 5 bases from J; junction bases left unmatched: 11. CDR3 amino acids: CASSRTGGMYETQYF. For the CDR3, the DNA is TGTGCCAGCAGCCGCACAGGGGGTATGTATGAGACCCAGTACTTC.

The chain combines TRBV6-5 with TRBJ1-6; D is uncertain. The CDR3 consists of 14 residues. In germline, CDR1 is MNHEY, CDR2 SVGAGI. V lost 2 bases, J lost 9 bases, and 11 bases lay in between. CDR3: CASSYEKSSSPLHF. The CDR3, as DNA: TGTGCCAGCAGTTACGAAAAGTCGAGTTCACCCCTCCACTTT.

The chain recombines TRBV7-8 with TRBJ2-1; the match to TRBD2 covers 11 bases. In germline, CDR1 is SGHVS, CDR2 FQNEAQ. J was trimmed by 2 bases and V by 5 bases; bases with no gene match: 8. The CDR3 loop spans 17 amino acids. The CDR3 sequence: CASSPIIAGGTYNEQFF. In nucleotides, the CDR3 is TGTGCCAGCAGCCCGATTATAGCGGGAGGGACCTACAATGAGCAGTTCTTC.

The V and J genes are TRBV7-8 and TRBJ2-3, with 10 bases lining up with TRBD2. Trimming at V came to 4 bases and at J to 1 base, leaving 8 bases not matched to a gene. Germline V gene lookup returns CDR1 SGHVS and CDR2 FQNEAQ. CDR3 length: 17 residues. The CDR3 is CASSYGLAAIGTDTQYF. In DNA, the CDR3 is TGTGCCAGCAGCTACGGACTAGCGGCAATCGGCACAGATACGCAGTATTTT.

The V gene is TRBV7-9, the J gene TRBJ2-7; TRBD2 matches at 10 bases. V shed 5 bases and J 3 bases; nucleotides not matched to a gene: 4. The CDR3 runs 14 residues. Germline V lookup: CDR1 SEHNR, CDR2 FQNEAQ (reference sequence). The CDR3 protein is CASSISGRYYEQYF. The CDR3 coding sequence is TGTGCCAGCAGCATTAGCGGGAGGTACTACGAGCAGTACTTC.

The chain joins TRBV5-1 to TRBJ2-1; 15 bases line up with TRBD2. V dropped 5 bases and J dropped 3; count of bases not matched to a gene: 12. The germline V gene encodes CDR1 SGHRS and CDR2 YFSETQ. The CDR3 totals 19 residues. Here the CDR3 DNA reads TGCGCCAGCAGATCGGGACTAGCGGGAGGTTTTCGAAACTACAATGAGCAGTTCTTC. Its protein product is CASRSGLAGGFRNYNEQFF.

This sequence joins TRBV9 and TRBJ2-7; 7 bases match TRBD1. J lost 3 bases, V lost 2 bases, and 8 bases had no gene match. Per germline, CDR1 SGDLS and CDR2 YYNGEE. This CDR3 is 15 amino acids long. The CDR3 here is CASSVNPGQIYEQYF. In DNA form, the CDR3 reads TGTGCCAGCAGCGTCAACCCGGGACAGATCTACGAGCAGTACTTC.

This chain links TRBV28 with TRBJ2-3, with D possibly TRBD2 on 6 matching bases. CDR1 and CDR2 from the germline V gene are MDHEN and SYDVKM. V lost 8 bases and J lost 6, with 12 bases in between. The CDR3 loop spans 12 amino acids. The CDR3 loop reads CASGGEADTQYF. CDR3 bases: TGTGCCAGCGGTGGGGAGGCCGATACGCAGTATTTT.

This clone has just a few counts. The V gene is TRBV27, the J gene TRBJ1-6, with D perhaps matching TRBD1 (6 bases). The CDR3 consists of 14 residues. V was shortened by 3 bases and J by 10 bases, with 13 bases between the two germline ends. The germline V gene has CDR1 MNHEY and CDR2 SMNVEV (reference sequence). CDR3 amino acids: CASSLGHHNSPLHF. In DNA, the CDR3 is TGTGCCAGCAGTTTGGGACACCACAACTCACCCCTCCACTTT.

The CDR3 nucleotides read TGTGCCAGTAGTATCGCTAGCGGGAACAATGAGCAGTTCTTC. As protein: CASSIASGNNEQFF. This chain joins TRBV19 and TRBJ2-1; 9 bases line up with TRBD2. This CDR3 has 14 residues. Germline trimming cut 3 bases from V and 5 bases from J; bases unmatched to any gene: 2. Germline CDR1 reads LNHDA; CDR2 reads SQIVND (reference sequence).

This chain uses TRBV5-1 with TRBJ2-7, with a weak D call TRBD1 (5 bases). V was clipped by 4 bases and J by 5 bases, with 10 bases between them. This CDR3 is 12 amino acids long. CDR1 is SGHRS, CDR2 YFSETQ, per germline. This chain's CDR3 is CASSQSGNEQYF. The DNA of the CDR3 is TGCGCCAGCAGCCAGTCAGGGAACGAGCAGTACTTC.

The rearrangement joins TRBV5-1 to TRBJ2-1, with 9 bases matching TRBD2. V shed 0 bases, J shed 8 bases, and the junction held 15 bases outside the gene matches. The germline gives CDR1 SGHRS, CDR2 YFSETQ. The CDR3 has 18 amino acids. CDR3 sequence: CASSLEGSAGGPFHEQFF. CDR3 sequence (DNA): TGCGCCAGCAGCTTGGAAGGTTCCGCGGGAGGGCCGTTCCATGAGCAGTTCTTC.

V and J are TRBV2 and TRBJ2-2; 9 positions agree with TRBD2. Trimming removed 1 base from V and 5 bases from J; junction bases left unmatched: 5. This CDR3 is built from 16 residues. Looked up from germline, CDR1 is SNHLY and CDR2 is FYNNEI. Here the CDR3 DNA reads TGTGCCAGCAGTGAAGTGTCGGGACTAGCAACCGGGGAGCTGTTTTTT. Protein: CASSEVSGLATGELFF.

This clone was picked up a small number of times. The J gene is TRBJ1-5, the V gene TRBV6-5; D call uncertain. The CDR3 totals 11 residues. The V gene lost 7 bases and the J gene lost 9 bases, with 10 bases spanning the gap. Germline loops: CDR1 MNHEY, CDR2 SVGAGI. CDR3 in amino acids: CASNQSGPQHF. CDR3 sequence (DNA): TGTGCCAGCAATCAAAGCGGGCCCCAGCATTTT.

CDR3 residues: CASSLASGISDTQYF. The CDR3 DNA is TGTGCCAGCTCACTGGCTAGCGGGATATCAGATACGCAGTATTTT. V usage is TRBV18 and J usage is TRBJ2-3; 9 nucleotides align to TRBD2. The CDR3 sequence is 15 residues long. Trimming cost V 4 bases and J 4 bases; bases outside gene matches: 6. Germline V gene data show CDR1 as KGHSH and CDR2 as LQKENI.

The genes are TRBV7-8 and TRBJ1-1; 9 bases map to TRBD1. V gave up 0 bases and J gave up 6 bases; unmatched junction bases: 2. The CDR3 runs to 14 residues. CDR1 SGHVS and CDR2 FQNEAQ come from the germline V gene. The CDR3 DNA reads TGTGCCAGCAGCTTAGCCCGGGACAGGGCTGAAGCTTTCTTT. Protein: CASSLARDRAEAFF. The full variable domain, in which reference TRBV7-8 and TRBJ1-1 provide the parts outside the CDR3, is GAGVSQSPRYKVAKRGQDVALRCDPISGHVSLFWYQQALGQGPEFLTYFQNEAQLDKSGLPSDRFFAERPEGSVSTLKIQRTQQEDSAVYLCASSLARDRAEAFFGQGTRLTVV.

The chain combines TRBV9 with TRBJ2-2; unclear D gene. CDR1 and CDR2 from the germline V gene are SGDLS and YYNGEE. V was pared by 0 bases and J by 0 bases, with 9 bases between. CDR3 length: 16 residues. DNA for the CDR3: TGTGCCAGCAGCGTAGGTTGGCAACCGAACACCGGGGAGCTGTTTTTT. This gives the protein CASSVGWQPNTGELFF.

DNA of the CDR3: TGTGCCAGCACCAATAACATCGCCCTCCACTTT. Translated, it gives CASTNNIALHF. The rearrangement links TRBV6-5 to TRBJ1-6; D is uncertain. Germline values: CDR1 MNHEY, CDR2 SVGAGI. The CDR3 is made up of 11 amino acids. Trimming took off 7 bases at V and 14 bases at J, with 12 bases between the two ends.

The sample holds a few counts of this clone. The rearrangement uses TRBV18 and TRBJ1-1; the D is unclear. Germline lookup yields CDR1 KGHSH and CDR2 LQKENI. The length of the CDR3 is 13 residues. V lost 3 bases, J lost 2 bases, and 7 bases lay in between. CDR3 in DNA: TGTGCCAGCTCACCGAGAGTAAACACTGAAGCTTTCTTT. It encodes CASSPRVNTEAFF.